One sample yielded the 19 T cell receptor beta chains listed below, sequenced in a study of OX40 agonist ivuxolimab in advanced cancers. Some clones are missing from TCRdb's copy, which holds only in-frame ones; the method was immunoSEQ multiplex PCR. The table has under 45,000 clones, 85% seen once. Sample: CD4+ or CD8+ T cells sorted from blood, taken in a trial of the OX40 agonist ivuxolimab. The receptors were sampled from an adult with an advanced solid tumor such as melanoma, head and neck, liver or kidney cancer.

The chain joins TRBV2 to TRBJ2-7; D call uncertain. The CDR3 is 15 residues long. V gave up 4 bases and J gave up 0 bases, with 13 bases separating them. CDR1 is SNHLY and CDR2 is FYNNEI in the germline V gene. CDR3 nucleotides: TGTGCCAGCAGTGGCAGTTCTCAGAGCTCCTACGAGCAGTACTTC. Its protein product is CASSGSSQSSYEQYF.

DNA for the CDR3: TGTGCCAGCAGGTTAGCGGGGTTTAGCACAGATACGCAGTATTTT. Amino acid sequence: CASRLAGFSTDTQYF. The chain joins TRBV27 to TRBJ2-3; 8 bases line up with TRBD2. This CDR3 is 15 amino acids long. V dropped 6 bases and J dropped 0; count of bases not matched to a gene: 5. CDR1 is MNHEY, CDR2 SMNVEV, per germline (reference sequence).

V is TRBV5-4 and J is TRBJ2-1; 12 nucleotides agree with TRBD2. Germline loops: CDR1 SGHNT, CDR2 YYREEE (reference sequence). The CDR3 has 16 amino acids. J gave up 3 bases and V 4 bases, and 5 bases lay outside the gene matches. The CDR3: CASSPRTSGDYNEQFF. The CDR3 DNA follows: TGTGCCAGCAGCCCGCGGACTAGCGGGGACTACAATGAGCAGTTCTTC. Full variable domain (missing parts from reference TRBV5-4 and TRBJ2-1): ETGVTQSPTHLIKTRGQQVTLRCSSQSGHNTVSWYQQALGQGPQFIFQYYREEENGRGNFPPRFSGLQFPNYSSELNVNALELDDSALYLCASSPRTSGDYNEQFFGPGTRLTVL.

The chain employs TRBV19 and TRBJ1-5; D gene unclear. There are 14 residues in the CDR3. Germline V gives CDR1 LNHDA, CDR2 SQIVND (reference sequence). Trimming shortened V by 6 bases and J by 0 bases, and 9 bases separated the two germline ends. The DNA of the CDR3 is TGTGCCAGTAGGTTGGGGTATAGCAATCAGCCCCAGCATTTT. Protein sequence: CASRLGYSNQPQHF.

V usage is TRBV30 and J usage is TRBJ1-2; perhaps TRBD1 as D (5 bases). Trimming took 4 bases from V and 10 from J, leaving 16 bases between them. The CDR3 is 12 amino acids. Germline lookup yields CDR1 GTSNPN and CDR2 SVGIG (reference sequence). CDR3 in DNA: TGTGCCTGGACCTCACTCGACAGACCCTACACCTTC. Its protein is CAWTSLDRPYTF.

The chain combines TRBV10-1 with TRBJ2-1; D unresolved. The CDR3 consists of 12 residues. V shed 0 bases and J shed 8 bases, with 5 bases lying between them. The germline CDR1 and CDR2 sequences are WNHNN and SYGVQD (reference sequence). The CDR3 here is CASSESGYEQFF. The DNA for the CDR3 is TGCGCCAGCAGTGAGTCGGGATATGAGCAGTTCTTC.

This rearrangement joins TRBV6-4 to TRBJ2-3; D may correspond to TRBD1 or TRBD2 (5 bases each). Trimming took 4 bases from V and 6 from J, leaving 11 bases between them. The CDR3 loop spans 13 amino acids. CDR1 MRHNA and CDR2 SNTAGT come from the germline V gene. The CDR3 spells CASSVSREDTQYF. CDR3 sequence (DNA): TGTGCCAGCAGTGTCTCCAGGGAGGATACGCAGTATTTT.

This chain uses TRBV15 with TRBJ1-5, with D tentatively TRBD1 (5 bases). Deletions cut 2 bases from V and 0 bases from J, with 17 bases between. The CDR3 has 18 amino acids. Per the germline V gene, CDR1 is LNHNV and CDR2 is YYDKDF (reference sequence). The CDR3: CATSRKGRTTYSNQPQHF. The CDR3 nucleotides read TGTGCCACCAGCAGAAAGGGGAGGACAACATATAGCAATCAGCCCCAGCATTTT.

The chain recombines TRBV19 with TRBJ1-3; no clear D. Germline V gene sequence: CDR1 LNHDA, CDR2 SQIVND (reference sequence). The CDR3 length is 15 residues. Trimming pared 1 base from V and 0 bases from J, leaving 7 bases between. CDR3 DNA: TGTGCCAGTAGTATAGCTGGTTCCTCTGGAAACACCATATATTTT. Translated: CASSIAGSSGNTIYF.

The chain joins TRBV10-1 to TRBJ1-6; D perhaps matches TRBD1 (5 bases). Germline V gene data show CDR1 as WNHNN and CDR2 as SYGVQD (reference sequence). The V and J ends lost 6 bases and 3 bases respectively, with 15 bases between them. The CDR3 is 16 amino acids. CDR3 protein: CASRGERVFYNSPLHF. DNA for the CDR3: TGCGCCAGCAGGGGGGAGCGGGTCTTCTATAATTCACCCCTCCACTTT.

CDR3 bases: TGTGCCTGGAGTACAGGGGCCGGCACAGATACGCAGTATTTT. It is translated as CAWSTGAGTDTQYF. V usage is TRBV30 and J usage is TRBJ2-3; 7 positions match TRBD1. CDR3 size: 14 residues. The V gene's germline CDR1 is GTSNPN and CDR2 SVGIG (reference sequence). J lost 1 base, V lost 2 bases, and 3 bases had no gene match.

CDR3: CASSWTGNQPQHF. The CDR3 bases are TGTGCCAGCTCGTGGACAGGCAATCAGCCCCAGCATTTT. This sequence joins TRBV2 and TRBJ1-5, with a tentative D call TRBD1 (6 bases). Germline V gives CDR1 SNHLY, CDR2 FYNNEI. The CDR3 is 13 residues long. V shed 8 bases and J shed 2 bases, with 10 bases lying between them.

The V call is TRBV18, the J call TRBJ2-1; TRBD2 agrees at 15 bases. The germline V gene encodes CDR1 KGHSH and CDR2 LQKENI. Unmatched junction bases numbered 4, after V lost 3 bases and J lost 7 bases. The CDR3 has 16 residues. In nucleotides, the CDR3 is TGTGCCAGCTCACCTCCCGGGACTAGCGGGGGGAATGAGCAGTTCTTC. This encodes CASSPPGTSGGNEQFF.

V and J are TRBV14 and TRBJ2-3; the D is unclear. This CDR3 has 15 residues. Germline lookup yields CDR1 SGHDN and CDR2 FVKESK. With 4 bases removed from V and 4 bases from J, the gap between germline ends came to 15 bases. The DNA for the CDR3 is TGTGCCAGCAGCCCCCGAATGAGAAACCCAGATACGCAGTATTTT. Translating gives CASSPRMRNPDTQYF.

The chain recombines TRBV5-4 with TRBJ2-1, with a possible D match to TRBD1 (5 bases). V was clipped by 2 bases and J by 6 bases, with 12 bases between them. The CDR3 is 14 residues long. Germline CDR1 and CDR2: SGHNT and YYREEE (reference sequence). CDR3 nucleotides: TGTGCCAGCAGCTTCACGCAGGGTGGCAATGAGCAGTTCTTC. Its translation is CASSFTQGGNEQFF. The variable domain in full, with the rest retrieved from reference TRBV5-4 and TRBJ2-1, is ETGVTQSPTHLIKTRGQQVTLRCSSQSGHNTVSWYQQALGQGPQFIFQYYREEENGRGNFPPRFSGLQFPNYSSELNVNALELDDSALYLCASSFTQGGNEQFFGPGTRLTVL.

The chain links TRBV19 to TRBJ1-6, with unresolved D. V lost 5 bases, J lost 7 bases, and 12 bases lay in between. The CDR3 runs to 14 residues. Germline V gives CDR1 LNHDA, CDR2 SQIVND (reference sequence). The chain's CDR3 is CASSLTPSNSPLHF. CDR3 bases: TGTGCCAGTAGTTTGACCCCGTCAAATTCACCCCTCCACTTT.

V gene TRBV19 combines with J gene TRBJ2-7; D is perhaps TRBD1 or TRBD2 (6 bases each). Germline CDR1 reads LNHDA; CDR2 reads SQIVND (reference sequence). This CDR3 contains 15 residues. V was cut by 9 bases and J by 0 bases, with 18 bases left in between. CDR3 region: CASLGGRDNSYEQYF. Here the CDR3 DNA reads TGTGCCAGCTTGGGAGGCCGGGACAACTCCTACGAGCAGTACTTC.

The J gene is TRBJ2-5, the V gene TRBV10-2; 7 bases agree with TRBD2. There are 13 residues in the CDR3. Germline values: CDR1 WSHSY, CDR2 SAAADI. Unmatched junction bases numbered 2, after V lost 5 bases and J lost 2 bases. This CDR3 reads CASSRTSQETQYF. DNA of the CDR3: TGCGCCAGCAGTCGGACTAGTCAAGAGACCCAGTACTTC.

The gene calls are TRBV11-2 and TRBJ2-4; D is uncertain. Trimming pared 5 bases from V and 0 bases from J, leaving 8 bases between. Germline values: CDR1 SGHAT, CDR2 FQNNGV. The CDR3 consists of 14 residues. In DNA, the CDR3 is TGTGCCAGCAGCCACGAGATAGCCAAAAACATTCAGTACTTC. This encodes CASSHEIAKNIQYF. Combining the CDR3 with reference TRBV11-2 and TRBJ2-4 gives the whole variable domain EAGVAQSPRYKIIEKRQSVAFWCNPISGHATLYWYQQILGQGPKLLIQFQNNGVVDDSQLPKDRFSAERLKGVDSTLKIQPAKLEDSAVYLCASSHEIAKNIQYFGAGTRLSVL.